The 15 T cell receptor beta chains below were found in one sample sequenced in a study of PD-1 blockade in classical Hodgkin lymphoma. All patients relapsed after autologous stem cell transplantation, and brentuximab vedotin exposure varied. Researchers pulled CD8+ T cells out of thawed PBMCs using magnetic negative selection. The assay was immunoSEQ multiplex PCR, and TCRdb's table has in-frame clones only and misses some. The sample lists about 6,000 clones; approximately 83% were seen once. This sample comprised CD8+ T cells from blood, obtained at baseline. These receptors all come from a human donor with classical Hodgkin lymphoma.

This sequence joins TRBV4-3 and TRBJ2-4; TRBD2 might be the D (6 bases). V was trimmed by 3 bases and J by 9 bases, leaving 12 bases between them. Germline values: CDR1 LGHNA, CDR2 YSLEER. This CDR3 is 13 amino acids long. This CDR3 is CASSHQTRRIQYF. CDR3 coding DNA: TGCGCCAGCAGCCACCAGACTAGACGCATTCAGTACTTC.

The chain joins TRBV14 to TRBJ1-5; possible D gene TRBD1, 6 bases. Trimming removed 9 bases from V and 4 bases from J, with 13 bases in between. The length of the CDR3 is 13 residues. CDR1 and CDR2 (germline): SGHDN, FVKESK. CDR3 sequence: CASYRVRNQPQHF. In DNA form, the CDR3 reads TGTGCCAGTTACAGGGTTCGGAATCAGCCCCAGCATTTT. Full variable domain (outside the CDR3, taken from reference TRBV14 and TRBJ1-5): EAGVTQFPSHSVIEKGQTVTLRCDPISGHDNLYWYRRVMGKEIKFLLHFVKESKQDESGMPNNRFLAERTGGTYSTLKVQPAELEDSGVYFCASYRVRNQPQHFGDGTRLSIL.

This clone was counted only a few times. CDR3 protein: CASSYSGTGDTEAFF. CDR3 nucleotides: TGTGCCAGCAGTTACTCTGGGACTGGAGATACTGAAGCTTTCTTT. V is TRBV6-5 and J is TRBJ1-1; D may be TRBD1 (5 bases). V lost 0 bases and J lost 5, with 13 bases in between. Germline CDR1 reads MNHEY; CDR2 reads SVGAGI. The CDR3 is made up of 15 amino acids.

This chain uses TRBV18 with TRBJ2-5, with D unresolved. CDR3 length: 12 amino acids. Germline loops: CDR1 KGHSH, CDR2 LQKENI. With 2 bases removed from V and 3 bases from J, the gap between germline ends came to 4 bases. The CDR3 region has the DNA TGTGCCAGCTCACCAGGAGAAGAGACCCAGTACTTC. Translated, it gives CASSPGEETQYF. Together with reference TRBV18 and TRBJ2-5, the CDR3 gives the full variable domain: NAGVMQNPRHLVRRRGQEARLRCSPMKGHSHVYWYRQLPEEGLKFMVYLQKENIIDESGMPKERFSAEFPKEGPSILRIQQVVRGDSAAYFCASSPGEETQYFGPGTRLLVL.

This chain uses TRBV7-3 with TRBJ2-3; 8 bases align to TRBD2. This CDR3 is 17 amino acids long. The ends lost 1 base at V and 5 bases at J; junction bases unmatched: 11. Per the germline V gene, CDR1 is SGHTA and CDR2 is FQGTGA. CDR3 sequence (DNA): TGTGCCAGCAGCTTAAACCGCTGGAGCGGGGGATTAGATACGCAGTATTTT. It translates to CASSLNRWSGGLDTQYF.

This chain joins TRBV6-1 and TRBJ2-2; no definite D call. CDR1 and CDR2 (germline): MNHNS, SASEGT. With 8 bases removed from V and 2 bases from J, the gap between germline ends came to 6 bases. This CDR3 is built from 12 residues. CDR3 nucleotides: TGTGCCAGCCAAGAAAACACCGGGGAGCTGTTTTTT. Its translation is CASQENTGELFF.

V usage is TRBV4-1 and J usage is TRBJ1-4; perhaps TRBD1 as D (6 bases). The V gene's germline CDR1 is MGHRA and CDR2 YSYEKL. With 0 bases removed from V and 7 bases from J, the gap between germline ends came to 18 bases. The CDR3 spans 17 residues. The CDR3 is CASSQEPQGAVREKLFF. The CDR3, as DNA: TGCGCCAGCAGCCAAGAACCACAGGGAGCGGTTCGTGAAAAACTGTTTTTT.

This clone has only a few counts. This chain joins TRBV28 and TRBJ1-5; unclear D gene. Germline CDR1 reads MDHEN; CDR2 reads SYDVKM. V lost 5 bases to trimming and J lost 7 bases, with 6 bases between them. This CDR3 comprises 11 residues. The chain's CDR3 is CASSRRQPQHF. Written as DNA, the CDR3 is TGTGCCAGCAGTAGACGGCAGCCCCAGCATTTT.

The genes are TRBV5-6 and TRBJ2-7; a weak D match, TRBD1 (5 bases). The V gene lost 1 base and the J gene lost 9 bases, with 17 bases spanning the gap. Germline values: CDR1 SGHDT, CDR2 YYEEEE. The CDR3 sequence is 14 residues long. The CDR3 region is CASSLTGSLRVQYF. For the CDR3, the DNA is TGTGCCAGCAGCTTGACAGGAAGTCTCCGCGTGCAGTACTTC. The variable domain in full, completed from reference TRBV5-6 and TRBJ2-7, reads DAGVTQSPTHLIKTRGQQVTLRCSPKSGHDTVSWYQQALGQGPQFIFQYYEEEERQRGNFPDRFSGHQFPNYSSELNVNALLLGDSALYLCASSLTGSLRVQYFGPGTRLTVT.

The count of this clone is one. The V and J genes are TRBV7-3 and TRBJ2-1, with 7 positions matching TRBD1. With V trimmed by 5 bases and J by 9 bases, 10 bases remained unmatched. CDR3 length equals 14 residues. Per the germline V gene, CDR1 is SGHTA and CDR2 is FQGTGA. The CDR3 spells CASSPMVGGLEQFF. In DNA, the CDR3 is TGTGCCAGCAGCCCCATGGTAGGGGGCCTTGAGCAGTTCTTC.

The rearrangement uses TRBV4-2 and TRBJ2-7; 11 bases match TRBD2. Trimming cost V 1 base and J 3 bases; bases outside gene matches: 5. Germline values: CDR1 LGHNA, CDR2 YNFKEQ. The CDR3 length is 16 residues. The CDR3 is CASSQARLAGNYEQYF. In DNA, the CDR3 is TGTGCCAGCAGCCAAGCCCGACTAGCGGGGAACTACGAGCAGTACTTC.

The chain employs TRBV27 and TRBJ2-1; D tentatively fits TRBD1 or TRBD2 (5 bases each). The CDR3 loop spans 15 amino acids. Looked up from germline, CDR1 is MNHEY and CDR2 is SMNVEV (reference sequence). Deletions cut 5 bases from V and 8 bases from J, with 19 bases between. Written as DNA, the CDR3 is TGTGCCAGCAGTCCCAAACCGGGACCCTTTGATGAGCAGTTCTTC. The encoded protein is CASSPKPGPFDEQFF.

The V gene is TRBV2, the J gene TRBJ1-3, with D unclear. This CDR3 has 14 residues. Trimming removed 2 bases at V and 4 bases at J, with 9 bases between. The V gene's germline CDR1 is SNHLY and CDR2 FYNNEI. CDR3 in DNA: TGTGCCAGCAGTGAACGCGGGTCGGGAAACACCATATATTTT. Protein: CASSERGSGNTIYF.

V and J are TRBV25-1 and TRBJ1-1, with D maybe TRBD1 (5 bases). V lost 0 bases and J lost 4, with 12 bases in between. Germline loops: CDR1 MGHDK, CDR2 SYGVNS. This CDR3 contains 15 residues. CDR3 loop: CASSEYGGGSTEAFF. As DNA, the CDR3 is TGTGCCAGCAGTGAATATGGGGGGGGATCCACTGAAGCTTTCTTT. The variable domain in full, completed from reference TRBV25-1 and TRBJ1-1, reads EADIYQTPRYLVIGTGKKITLECSQTMGHDKMYWYQQDPGMELHLIHYSYGVNSTEKGDLSSESTVSRIRTEHFPLTLESARPSHTSQYLCASSEYGGGSTEAFFGQGTRLTVV.

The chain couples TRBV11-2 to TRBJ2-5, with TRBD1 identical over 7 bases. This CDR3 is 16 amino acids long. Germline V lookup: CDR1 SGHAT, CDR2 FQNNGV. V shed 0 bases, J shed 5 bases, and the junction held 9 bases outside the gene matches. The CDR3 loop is CASSLELTGLWETQYF. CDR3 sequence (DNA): TGTGCCAGCAGCTTAGAGTTGACAGGGCTCTGGGAGACCCAGTACTTC.